This T cell receptor beta chain was sequenced during a study of T cell repertoires in cytomegalovirus infection. For the study at large: The public TCR beta signatures pointed to both CMV infection and matching HLA type.

General study findings and limits: CMV-specific HLA-C-restricted TCR beta clonotypes dominated the ex vivo response. Based on cumulative public TCR beta family frequency, carriers of CMV plus the relevant HLA were identified.

On this clonotype itself: As yet, its antigen is unknown.

From the reads, TCRdb called clonotypes with MiXCR, one entry per CDR3 protein. The sample consists of about 490,000 distinct CDR3 sequences, about 15% of them appearing once. V lost 8 bases to trimming and J lost 7 bases, with 14 bases between them. Per the germline V gene, CDR1 is MNHEY and CDR2 is SMNVEV (reference sequence). The CDR3 extends over 12 amino acids. This chain joins TRBV27 and TRBJ1-1; D remains ambiguous. The TCR sequence derives from a human donor in good health (CMV status not recorded). Some clones in this sample may be carry-over from other donors' samples. Sequencing was carried out using CD8+ T cells from PBMCs. The CDR3, as DNA: TGTGCCAGCGGATTGCATGGGCGTGAAGCTTTCTTT. This gives the protein CASGLHGREAFF.